This TCR beta chain was observed in a study of T cells after yellow fever vaccination. A few counts support this clonotype. The CDR3 has 13 residues. From germline, CDR1 is SGHTA and CDR2 FQGNSA. Between the trimmed V and J ends, which lost 5 bases and 0 bases, there was a span of 7 bases. TCRdb called the 5' RACE reads again in MiXCR, with one record for every CDR3 protein. The table shows 610,000 or so distinct CDR3 sequences, with 9% to 15% occurring only once. The chain links TRBV7-2 to TRBJ1-1; no clear D gene. This clonotype was obtained from a man aged 30 to 45 who received the YFV17D yellow fever vaccine. The source material was PBMCs, sampled on the day of the yellow fever booster vaccination. CDR3 amino acids: CASSQRMNTEAFF. CDR3 in DNA: TGTGCCAGCAGCCAGAGAATGAACACTGAAGCTTTCTTT.